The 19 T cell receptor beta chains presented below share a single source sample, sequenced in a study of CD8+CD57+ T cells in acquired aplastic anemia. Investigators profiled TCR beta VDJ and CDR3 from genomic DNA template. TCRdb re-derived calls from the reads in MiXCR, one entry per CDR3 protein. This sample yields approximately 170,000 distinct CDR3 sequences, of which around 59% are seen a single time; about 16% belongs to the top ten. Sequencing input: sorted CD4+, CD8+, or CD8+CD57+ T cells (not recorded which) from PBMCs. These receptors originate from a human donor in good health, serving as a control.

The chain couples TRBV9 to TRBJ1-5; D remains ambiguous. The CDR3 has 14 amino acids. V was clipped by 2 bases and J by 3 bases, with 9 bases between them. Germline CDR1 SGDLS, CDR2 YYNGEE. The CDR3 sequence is CASSVHGDNQPQHF. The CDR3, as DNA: TGTGCCAGCAGCGTTCATGGGGACAATCAGCCCCAGCATTTT. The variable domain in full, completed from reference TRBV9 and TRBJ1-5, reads DSGVTQTPKHLITATGQRVTLRCSPRSGDLSVYWYQQSLDQGLQFLIQYYNGEERAKGNILERFSAQQFPDLHSELNLSSLELGDSALYFCASSVHGDNQPQHFGDGTRLSIL.

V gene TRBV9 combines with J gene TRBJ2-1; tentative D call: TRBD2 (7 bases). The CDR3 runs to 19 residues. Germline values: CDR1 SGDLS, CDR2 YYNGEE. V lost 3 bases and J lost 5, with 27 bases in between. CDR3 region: CASSGVGGGGGALDNEQFF. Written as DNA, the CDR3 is TGTGCCAGCAGCGGAGTGGGGGGGGGGGGGGGGGCCCTCGACAATGAGCAGTTCTTC.

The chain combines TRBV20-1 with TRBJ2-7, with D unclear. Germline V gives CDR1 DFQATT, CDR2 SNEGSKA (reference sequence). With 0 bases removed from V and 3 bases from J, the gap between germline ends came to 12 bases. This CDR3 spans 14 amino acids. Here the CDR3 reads CSARDPENYYEQYF. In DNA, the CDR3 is TGCAGTGCTAGAGATCCGGAGAACTACTACGAGCAGTACTTC.

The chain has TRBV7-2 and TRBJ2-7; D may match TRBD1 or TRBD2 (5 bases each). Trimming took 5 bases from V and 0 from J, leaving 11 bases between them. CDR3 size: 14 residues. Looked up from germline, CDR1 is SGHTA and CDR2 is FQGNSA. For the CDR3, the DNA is TGTGCCAGCAGCGTGGGACGGGCCTCCTACGAGCAGTACTTC. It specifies CASSVGRASYEQYF.

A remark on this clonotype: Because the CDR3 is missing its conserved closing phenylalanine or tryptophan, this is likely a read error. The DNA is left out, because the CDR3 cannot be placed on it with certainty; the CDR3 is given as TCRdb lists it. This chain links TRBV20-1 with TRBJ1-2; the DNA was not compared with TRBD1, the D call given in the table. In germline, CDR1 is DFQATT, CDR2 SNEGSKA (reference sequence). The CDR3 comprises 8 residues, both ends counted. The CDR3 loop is CSARGGTG.

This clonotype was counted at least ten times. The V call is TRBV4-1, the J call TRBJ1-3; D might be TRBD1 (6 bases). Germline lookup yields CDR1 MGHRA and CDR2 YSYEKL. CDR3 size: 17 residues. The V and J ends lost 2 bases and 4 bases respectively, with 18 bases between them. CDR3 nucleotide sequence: TGCGCCAGCAGCCAACCTCTCCAGGGGAAGGAAGGAAACACCATATATTTT. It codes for CASSQPLQGKEGNTIYF.

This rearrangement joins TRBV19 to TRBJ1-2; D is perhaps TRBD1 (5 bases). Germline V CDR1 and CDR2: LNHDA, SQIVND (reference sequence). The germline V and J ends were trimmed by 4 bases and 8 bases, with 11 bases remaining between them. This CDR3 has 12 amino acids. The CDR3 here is CASSTGSRGYTF. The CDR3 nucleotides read TGTGCCAGTAGTACAGGGTCTCGGGGCTACACCTTC.

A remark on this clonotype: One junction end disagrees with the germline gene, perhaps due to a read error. The chain's CDR3 is CASLGSSYGQCF. In nucleotides, the CDR3 is TGTGCCAGCTTGGGGAGCTCCTACGGGCAGTGCTTC. The chain joins TRBV2 to TRBJ2-7; D perhaps matches TRBD2 (5 bases). Germline CDR1 SNHLY, CDR2 FYNNEI. The CDR3 runs 12 residues. Variable domain in full (rest from reference TRBV2 and TRBJ2-7): EPEVTQTPSHQVTQMGQEVILRCVPISNHLYFYWYRQILGQKVEFLVSFYNNEISEKSEIFDDQFSVERPDGSNFTLKIRSTKLEDSAMYFCASLGSSYGQCFGPGTRLTVT.

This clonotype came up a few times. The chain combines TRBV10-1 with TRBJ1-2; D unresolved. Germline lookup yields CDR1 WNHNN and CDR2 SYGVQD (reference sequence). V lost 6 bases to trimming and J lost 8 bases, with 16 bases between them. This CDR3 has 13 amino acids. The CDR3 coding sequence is TGCGCCAGCAGCGTGGACTTGGGAGGCGGCTACACCTTC. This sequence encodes CASSVDLGGGYTF.

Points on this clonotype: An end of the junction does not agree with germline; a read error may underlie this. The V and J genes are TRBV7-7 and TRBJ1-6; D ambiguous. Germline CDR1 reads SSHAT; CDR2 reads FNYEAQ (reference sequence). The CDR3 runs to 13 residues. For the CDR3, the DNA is TGTGCTAGCAGCTTAGCGAAGAATTCACCCCTCCACTTT. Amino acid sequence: CASSLAKNSPLHF. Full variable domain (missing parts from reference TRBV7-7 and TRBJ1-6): GAGVSQSPRYKVTKRGQDVTLRCDPISSHATLYWYQQALGQGPEFLTYFNYEAQPDKSGLPSDRFSAERPEGSISTLTIQRTEQRDSAMYRCASSLAKNSPLHFGNGTRLTVT.

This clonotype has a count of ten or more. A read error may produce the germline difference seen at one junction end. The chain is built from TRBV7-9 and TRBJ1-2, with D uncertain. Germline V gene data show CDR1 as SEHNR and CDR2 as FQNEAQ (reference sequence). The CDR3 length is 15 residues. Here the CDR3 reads CASSLLTDSNYGYTF. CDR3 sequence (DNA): TGTGCCAGCAGCTTGCTCACGGACTCTAATTATGGCTACACCTTC.

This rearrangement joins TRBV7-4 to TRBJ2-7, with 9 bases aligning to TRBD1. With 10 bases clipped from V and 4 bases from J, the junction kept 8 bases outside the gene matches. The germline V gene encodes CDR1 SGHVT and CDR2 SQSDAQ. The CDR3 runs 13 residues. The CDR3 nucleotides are TGTGCCACCGTAACAGGGGGCTCTTACGAGCAGTACTTC. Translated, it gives CATVTGGSYEQYF.

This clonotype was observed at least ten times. This CDR3 is CASSQLQGGTEAFF. The CDR3 nucleotides read TGTGCCAGCAGCCAATTGCAGGGGGGCACTGAAGCTTTCTTT. This chain joins TRBV16 and TRBJ1-1, with TRBD1 matching 7 bases. CDR3 length equals 14 residues. Trimming at V came to 1 base and at J to 4 bases, leaving 3 bases not matched to a gene. CDR1 is KGHSY, CDR2 FQNENV, per germline.

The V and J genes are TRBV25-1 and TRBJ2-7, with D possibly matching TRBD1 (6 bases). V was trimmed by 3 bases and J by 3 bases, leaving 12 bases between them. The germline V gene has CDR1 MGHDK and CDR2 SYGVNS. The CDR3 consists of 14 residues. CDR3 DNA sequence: TGTGCCAGCAGTGAGGGGGCAGGCTACTACGAGCAGTACTTC. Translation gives CASSEGAGYYEQYF.

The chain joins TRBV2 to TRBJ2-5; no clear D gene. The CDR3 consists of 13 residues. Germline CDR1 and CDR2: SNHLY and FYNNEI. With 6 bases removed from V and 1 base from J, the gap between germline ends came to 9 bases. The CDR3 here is CASSPPTQETQYF. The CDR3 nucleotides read TGTGCCAGCAGCCCCCCCACCCAAGAGACCCAGTACTTC.

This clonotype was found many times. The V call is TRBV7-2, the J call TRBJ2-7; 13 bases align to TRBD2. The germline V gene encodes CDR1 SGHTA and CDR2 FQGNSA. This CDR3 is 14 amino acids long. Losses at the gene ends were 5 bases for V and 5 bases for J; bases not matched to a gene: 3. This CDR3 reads CASSTSGGAHEQYF. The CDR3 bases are TGTGCCAGCAGCACTAGCGGGGGGGCCCACGAGCAGTACTTC.

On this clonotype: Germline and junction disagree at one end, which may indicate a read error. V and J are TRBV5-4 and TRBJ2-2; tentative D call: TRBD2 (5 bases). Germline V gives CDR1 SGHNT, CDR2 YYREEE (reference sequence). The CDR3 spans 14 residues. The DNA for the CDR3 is TGTGCCAGCAGCCCCGAGCGGAACACCGGGGAGCTGTCTTGG. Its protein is CASSPERNTGELSW.

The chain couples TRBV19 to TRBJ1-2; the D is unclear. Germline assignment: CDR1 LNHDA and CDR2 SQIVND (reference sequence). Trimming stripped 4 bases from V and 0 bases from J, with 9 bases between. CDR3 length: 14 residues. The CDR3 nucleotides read TGTGCCAGTAGTACCCAGCGAGCTAACTATGGCTACACCTTC. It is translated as CASSTQRANYGYTF.

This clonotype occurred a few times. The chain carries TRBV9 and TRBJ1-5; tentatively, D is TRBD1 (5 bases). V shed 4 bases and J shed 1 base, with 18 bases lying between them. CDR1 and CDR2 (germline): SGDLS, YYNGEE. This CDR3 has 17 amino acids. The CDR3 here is CASSQDGAGLSNQPQHF. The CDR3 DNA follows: TGTGCCAGCAGCCAAGATGGGGCGGGGTTAAGCAATCAGCCCCAGCATTTT.